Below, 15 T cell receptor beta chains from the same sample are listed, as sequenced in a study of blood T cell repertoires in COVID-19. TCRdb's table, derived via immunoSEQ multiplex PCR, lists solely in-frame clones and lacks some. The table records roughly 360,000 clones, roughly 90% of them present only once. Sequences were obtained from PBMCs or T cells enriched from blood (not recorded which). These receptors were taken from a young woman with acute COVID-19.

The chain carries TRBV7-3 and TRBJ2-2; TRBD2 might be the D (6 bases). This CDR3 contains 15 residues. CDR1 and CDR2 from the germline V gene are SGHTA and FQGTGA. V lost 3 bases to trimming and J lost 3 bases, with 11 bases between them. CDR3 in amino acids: CASSFGGEDTGELFF. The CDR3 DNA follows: TGTGCCAGCAGCTTCGGGGGAGAGGACACCGGGGAGCTGTTTTTT.

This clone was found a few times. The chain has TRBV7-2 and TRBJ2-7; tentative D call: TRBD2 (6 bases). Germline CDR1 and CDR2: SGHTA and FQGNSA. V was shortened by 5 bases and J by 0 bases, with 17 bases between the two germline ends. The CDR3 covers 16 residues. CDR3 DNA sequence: TGTGCCAGCAGCGTTGAGGCGGGGAGAAGCTCCTACGAGCAGTACTTC. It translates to CASSVEAGRSSYEQYF.

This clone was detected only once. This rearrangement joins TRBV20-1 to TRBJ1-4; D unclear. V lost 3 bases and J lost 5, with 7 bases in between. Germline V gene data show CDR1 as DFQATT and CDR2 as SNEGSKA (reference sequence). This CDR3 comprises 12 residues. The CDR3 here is CSASGQNEKLFF. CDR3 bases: TGCAGTGCTAGTGGTCAGAATGAAAAACTGTTTTTT.

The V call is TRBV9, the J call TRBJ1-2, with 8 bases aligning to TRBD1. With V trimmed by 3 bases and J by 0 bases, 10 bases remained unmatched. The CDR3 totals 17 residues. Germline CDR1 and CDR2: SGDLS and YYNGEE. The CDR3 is CASSARTGMNSNYGYTF. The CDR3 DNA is TGTGCCAGCAGCGCCCGGACAGGGATGAACTCTAACTATGGCTACACCTTC. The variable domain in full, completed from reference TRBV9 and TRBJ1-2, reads DSGVTQTPKHLITATGQRVTLRCSPRSGDLSVYWYQQSLDQGLQFLIQYYNGEERAKGNILERFSAQQFPDLHSELNLSSLELGDSALYFCASSARTGMNSNYGYTFGSGTRLTVV.

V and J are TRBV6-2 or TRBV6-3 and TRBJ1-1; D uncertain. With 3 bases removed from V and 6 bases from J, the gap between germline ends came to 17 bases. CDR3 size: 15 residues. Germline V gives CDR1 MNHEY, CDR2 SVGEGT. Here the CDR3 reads CASSYSLGVDPEAFF. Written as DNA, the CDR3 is TGTGCCAGCAGTTATTCTCTGGGAGTCGATCCTGAAGCTTTCTTT.

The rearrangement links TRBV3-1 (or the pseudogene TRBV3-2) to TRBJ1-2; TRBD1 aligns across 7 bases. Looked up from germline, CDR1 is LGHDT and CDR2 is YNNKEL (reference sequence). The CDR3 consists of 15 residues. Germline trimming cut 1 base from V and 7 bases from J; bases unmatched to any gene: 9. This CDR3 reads CASSQGGTGDGGYTF. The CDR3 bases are TGTGCCAGCAGCCAAGGGGGAACAGGGGACGGTGGCTACACCTTC.

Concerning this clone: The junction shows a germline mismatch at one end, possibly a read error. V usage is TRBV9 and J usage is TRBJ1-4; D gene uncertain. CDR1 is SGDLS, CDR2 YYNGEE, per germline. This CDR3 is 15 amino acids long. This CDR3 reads CASSVGWGTSEKLFF. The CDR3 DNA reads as TGTGCCAGCAGCGTAGGTTGGGGTACTAGTGAAAAACTGTTTTTT.

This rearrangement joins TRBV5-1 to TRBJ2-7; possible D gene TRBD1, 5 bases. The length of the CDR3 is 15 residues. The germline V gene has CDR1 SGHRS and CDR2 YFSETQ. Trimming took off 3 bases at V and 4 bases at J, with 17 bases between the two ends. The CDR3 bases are TGCGCCAGCAGCTACGCATTAGACAGAAAGTACGAGCAGTACTTC. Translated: CASSYALDRKYEQYF.

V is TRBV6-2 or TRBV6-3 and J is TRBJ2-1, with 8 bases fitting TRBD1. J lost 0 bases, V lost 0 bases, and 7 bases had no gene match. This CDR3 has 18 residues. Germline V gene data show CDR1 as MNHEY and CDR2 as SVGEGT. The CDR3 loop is CASSYSLDGTGSYNEQFF. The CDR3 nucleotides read TGTGCCAGCAGTTACTCTCTGGACGGGACAGGCTCCTACAATGAGCAGTTCTTC.

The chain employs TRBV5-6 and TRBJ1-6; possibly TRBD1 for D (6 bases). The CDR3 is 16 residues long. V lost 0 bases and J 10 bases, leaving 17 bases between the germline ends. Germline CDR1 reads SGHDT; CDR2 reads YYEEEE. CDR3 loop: CASSLASRGVGSPLHF. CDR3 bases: TGTGCCAGCAGCTTGGCCTCCAGGGGCGTTGGGTCACCCCTCCACTTT.

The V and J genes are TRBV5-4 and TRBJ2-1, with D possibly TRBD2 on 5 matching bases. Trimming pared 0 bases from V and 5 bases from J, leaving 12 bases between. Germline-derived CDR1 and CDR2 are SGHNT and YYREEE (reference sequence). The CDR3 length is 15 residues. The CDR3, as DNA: TGTGCCAGCAGCTTGGGGGTACGGGGAAACAATGAGCAGTTCTTC. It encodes CASSLGVRGNNEQFF.

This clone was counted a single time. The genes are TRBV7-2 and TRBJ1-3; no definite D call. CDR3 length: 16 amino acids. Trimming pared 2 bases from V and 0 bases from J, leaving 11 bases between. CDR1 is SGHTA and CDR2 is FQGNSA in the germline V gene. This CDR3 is CASSLMRAGSGNTIYF. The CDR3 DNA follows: TGTGCCAGCAGCTTAATGAGGGCAGGCTCTGGAAACACCATATATTTT.

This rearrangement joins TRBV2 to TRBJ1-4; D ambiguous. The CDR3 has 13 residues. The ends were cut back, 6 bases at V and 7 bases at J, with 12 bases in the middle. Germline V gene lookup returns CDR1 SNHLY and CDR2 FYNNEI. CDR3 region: CASRELRGEKLFF. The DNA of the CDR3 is TGTGCCAGCAGGGAACTACGGGGTGAAAAACTGTTTTTT.

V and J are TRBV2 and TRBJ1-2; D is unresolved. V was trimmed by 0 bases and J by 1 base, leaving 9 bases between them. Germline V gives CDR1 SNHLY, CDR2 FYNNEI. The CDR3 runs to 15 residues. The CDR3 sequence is CASSEAGEGNYGYTF. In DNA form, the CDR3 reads TGTGCCAGCAGTGAAGCCGGGGAGGGTAACTATGGCTACACCTTC.

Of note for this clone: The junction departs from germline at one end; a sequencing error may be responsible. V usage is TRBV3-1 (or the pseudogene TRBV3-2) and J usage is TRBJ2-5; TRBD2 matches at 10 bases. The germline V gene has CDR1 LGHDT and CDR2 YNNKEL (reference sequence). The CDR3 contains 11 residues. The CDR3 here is CASGLSGGVHF. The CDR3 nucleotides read TGTGCCAGCGGATTAAGCGGGGGGGTCCACTTC.